These T cell receptor beta chains were read from a single sample in a study of cytomegalovirus exposure and HLA in healthy donors. Generated by immunoSEQ multiplex PCR, the TCRdb table keeps only in-frame clones and is missing some. Of approximately 100,000 clones in the sample, around 64% were seen once. Sequences were obtained from PBMCs. The source is a man between 60 and 75 years old in good health and CMV-seronegative. Each CDR3 is given with its conserved first and last residue. The order of the fields is J gene, V gene, clone size, D gene, CDR3 DNA, CDR3 protein. A D gene is named only where the DNA matches it firmly. Clone size is not always given. Where it is, it says once, few, many or a class for expanded clones.

TRBJ1-6 | TRBV2 | - | TRBD1 | TGTGCCAGCGGGGGACAGGGTCGAGATTCACCCCTCCACTTT | CASGGQGRDSPLHF
TRBJ1-6 | TRBV5-1 | - | - | TGCGCCAGCAGGTTACTCGGAGACGGTAATTCACCCCTCCACTTT | CASRLLGDGNSPLHF
TRBJ2-7 | TRBV27 | few | - | TGTGCCAGCAGTCTCACGGGGGAAGCCTACGAGCAGTACTTC | CASSLTGEAYEQYF
TRBJ2-1 | TRBV19 | - | TRBD2 | TGTGCCAGTAGTTTCCCGGGACTAGCGGGAGGCATGTGGAATGAGCAGTTCTTC | CASSFPGLAGGMWNEQFF
TRBJ2-1 | TRBV5-4 | - | TRBD2 | TGTGCCAGCAGCTCCCTAGCGGGAGGGGTCAATGAGCAGTTCTTC | CASSSLAGGVNEQFF
TRBJ2-7 | TRBV6-1 | - | TRBD2 | TGTGCCAGCAGTGAAAAGGCGGGGAGCGGGAGTAACGAGCAGTACTTC | CASSEKAGSGSNEQYF
TRBJ2-6 | TRBV28 | once | TRBD2 | TGTGCCAGCAGGCGACTAGCGGGAGCTGGGGCCAACGTCCTGACTTTC | CASRRLAGAGANVLTF
TRBJ2-7 | TRBV6-5 | once | - | TGTGCCAGCAGTTATCAGCCGACAGCTCCCTACGAGCAGTACTTC | CASSYQPTAPYEQYF
TRBJ2-3 | TRBV5-1 | - | TRBD2 | TGCGCCAGCAGCTTGACTAGCGGGTACGATACGCAGTATTTT | CASSLTSGYDTQYF
TRBJ2-1 | TRBV5-1 | - | - | TGCGCCAGCAGCACGCGACCCGGGGCCTACAATGAGCAGTTCTTC | CASSTRPGAYNEQFF
TRBJ2-7 | TRBV15 | once | - | TGTGCCACCAGCAGAGCTTCCCTCAGCTCCTACGAGCAGTACTTC | CATSRASLSSYEQYF
TRBJ1-5 | TRBV2 | - | - | TGTGCCAGCACCCTTAGGGGTATAACTTCTCAGCCCCAGCATTTT | CASTLRGITSQPQHF
TRBJ1-1 | TRBV9 | - | TRBD1 | TGTGCCAGCAGCATACAGGGGATGAACACTGAAGCTTTCTTT | CASSIQGMNTEAFF
TRBJ2-7 | TRBV9 | - | - | TGTGCCAGCAGCCTCCGGGCTAGCAATGGGGAGCAGTACTTC | CASSLRASNGEQYF
TRBJ2-7 | TRBV28 | - | - | TGTGCCAGCAGTGCCTATTACGAGCAGTACTTC | CASSAYYEQYF
TRBJ1-4 | TRBV18 | - | - | TGTGCCAGCTCATCTGACAGAGCAACTAATGAAAAACTGTTTTTT | CASSSDRATNEKLFF
TRBJ1-2 | TRBV6-6 | - | TRBD1 | TGTGCCAGCCAGGGGGCTGGGGGCTACACCTTC | CASQGAGGYTF
TRBJ2-1 | TRBV6-5 | - | TRBD2 | TGTGCCAGCTGGAGACTAGCGGGAAATGAGCAGTTCTTC | CASWRLAGNEQFF
TRBJ1-2 | TRBV6-5 | - | - | TGTGCCAGCAGTCAAGAGCAATTCTATGGCTACACCTTC | CASSQEQFYGYTF